This TCR beta chain appears in the sequencing data of a study of human T cells and chemical hapten exposure. This sample's time point: patch test 2, 6 weeks after DPC sensitization. The sample's treatment: therapeutic diphenylcyclopropenone sensitization with weekly scalp DPC. Each cDNA molecule in the library carried unique molecular identifiers. MiXCR, run by TCRdb on the RACE reads, gives a single entry per CDR3 protein. In the table there are under 100,000 distinct CDR3 sequences, roughly 10% of which are singletons. This clonotype has ten or more counts. Its antigen is unidentified. Germline CDR1 is SGHVS and CDR2 is FQNEAQ. The CDR3 loop spans 14 amino acids. The V gene lost 0 bases and the J gene lost 1 base, with 6 bases spanning the gap. Study outcomes and limitations: Positive correlation was observed between PT1 expanded TCR counts and patch test score.

The sequence was collected from a woman aged 30 to 39 with alopecia areata. Some clones in this sample may be carry-over from other donors' samples. V is TRBV7-8 and J is TRBJ1-1; D ambiguous. This specimen was whole blood, taken in connection with sensitization to the hapten diphenylcyclopropenone (DPC). Here the CDR3 reads CASSLAGPNTEAFF. The DNA for the CDR3 is TGTGCCAGCAGCTTAGCAGGCCCGAACACTGAAGCTTTCTTT.